This T cell receptor (beta chain) was identified during a study of CD8+ T cells in alopecia areata. A single count supports this clone. As yet, its antigen is unknown. Patients with alopecia areata provided lesional scalp punch biopsies as well as peripheral blood. Sorting of CD4+ and CD8+ T cells was performed on PBMCs. This CDR3 has 12 residues. Germline V gene sequence: CDR1 LNHDA, CDR2 SQIVND (reference sequence). Trimming took 3 bases from V and 10 from J, leaving 10 bases between them. Whole-study findings and limits: Sequencing of scalp tissue also captures the resident alphabeta T cells of normal skin.

Extracted RNA was reverse transcribed into cDNA, the sequencing template. The protocol was immunoSEQ multiplex PCR, while the TCRdb copy is restricted to in-frame clones and leaves out a portion. The table has approximately 150,000 clones, about 67% seen once; the top ten hold 9.5% to 12%. The clonotype was recovered from a human donor with alopecia areata. The rearrangement joins TRBV19 to TRBJ2-1, with D perhaps being TRBD1 or TRBD2 (5 bases each). The sequenced sample was CD8+ T cells sorted from blood, obtained at week 0. This CDR3 is CASSIGREEQFF. The CDR3, as DNA: TGTGCCAGTAGTATCGGCAGGGAGGAGCAGTTCTTC.